A selection of T cell receptor beta chains follows, all from one sample in a study of Ad26.COV2.S vaccination and SARS-CoV-2 variants. This table comes from immunoSEQ multiplex PCR, and its TCRdb copy is limited to in-frame clones, with some not included. The data hold hundreds of thousands of clones, with around 92% observed a single time. The input for sequencing was peripheral blood, taken in a trial of Ad26.COV2.S vaccine versus placebo. Receptors were obtained from a person between 18 and 59 years old who received the Ad26.COV2.S COVID-19 vaccine or a placebo. Both conserved end residues are trimmed from each CDR3.

V gene	CDR3 protein
TRBV7-9	ASSWTSGRTGNEQF
TRBV7-2	ASSPWPGRQETQY
TRBV2	ASSVTQGAGGYT
TRBV18	ASSPPAGGETQY
TRBV20-1	SASGTSSYGGELF
TRBV6-5	ASRSRGIDYGYT
TRBV3-1/TRBV3-2	ASSQSWGGTGEAF
TRBV6-5	ASKQDYTGELF
TRBV6-6	ASSYMGGGEQF
TRBV3-1/TRBV3-2	ASSQESYRLS
TRBV3-1/TRBV3-2	ASSPWDRGGNTIY
TRBV6-5	ASSYSGLAGAYEQY
TRBV21-1	ASSFPGQRLNEQF
TRBV19	ASSMRPSSGTGNSPLH
TRBV6-5	ASSYDRGHANEKLF
TRBV5-5	ASSLGQSYQPQH
TRBV6-1	ASSDSDRRGRSGYT
TRBV29-1	SVLVLNEQF
TRBV4-2	ASSPTSGRARRTDTQY
TRBV12-3/TRBV12-4	ASSLRGRYEQY
TRBV4-2	ASSHGPGTYEQY
TRBV13	ASSLSSTGQLYEQY
TRBV6-6	ASSYSLAGGYEQY
TRBV4-2	ASSPESASNQPQH
TRBV6-6	ASRQLGAPQH
TRBV29-1	SGGTGSYEQY
TRBV10-3	AISRDRETQY